This T cell receptor beta chain derives from a study of T cell repertoires in cytomegalovirus infection. Study context: As its CMV epitopes, the study selected recently identified HLA-C-restricted and well-studied HLA-B-restricted targets.

This clonotype came up a few times. The antigen remains unidentified. V lost 5 bases, J lost 4 bases, and 9 bases lay in between. Germline CDR1 and CDR2: SEHNR and FQNEAQ (reference sequence). There are 13 residues in the CDR3. TCRdb reanalysed the reads using MiXCR and keeps one entry per CDR3 protein. The data contain about 110,000 distinct CDR3 sequences, around 31% of them singletons. This specimen was CD8+ T cells from cultured PBMCs, taken from culture after CMV antigen stimulation. This TCR was recovered from a human donor in good health (CMV status not recorded). Some clones in this sample may be carry-over from other donors' samples. The V and J genes are TRBV7-9 and TRBJ2-4; D remains unclear. The CDR3 loop is CASSTVPKNIQYF. CDR3 sequence (DNA): TGTGCCAGCAGCACAGTTCCTAAAAACATTCAGTACTTC.